This TCR beta chain stems from a study of T-cell reconstitution after alpha-beta-depleted transplantation in children. This clonotype was recorded a few times. Sequence at one end of the junction differs from germline and may be a read error. Unique molecular identifiers were built into the TCRbeta library. TCRdb fed the PCR reads into MiXCR, producing one record per CDR3 protein. Here the sample spans roughly 340,000 distinct CDR3 sequences, around 15% being singletons. CDR1 and CDR2 (germline): MNHEY, SVGEGT. This CDR3 spans 16 amino acids. The V and J genes are TRBV6-2 or TRBV6-3 and TRBJ2-3; D is unresolved. Sample: PBMCs, mostly from graft donor cells, taken 360 days after TCRalphabeta/CD19-depleted stem cell transplant. The TCR sequence derives from a male patient between 2 and 15 years old who had a stem cell transplant for acute lymphoblastic leukemia, so the T cells may come from the graft donor. The chain's CDR3 is CASSNSRGRSLDTQYF. The CDR3 DNA follows: TGTGCCAGCAGTAACTCCAGAGGACGCTCCTTAGATACGCAGTATTTT.